The clone carrying this T cell receptor beta chain was detected only a few times. TCRdb used MiXCR to reprocess the RT-PCR reads, holding one entry per CDR3 protein. The table includes about 540,000 distinct CDR3 sequences, roughly a quarter detected once. The entry originates in a study of response to subunit inactivated influenza vaccine. The germline gives CDR1 ENHRY, CDR2 SYGVKD. CDR3 size: 14 residues. With 6 bases removed from V and 0 bases from J, the gap between germline ends came to 9 bases. This sample was also put to use in a study of T cells expressing NK-cell markers. This second study says: Synthesis of TCR beta cDNA relied on 5'RACE template switching carrying UMIs. Sequencing of TCR beta repertoires drew on sorted CD3+CD56+NKG2C+, CD3+CD56+NKG2C- and CD3+CD56-NKG2C+ T cells. Dominant NKG2C+ clonotypes in roughly 6 donors made up about 1.0-8% of CD8+ T cells. Once again these clonotypes came out on top in the CD3+CD56-NKG2C+ fraction of four donors.

V is TRBV10-3 and J is TRBJ2-1, with D hard to call. This clonotype was obtained from a middle-aged man who received an inactivated influenza vaccine. The sample in question was CD4+ T cells sorted from PBMCs, obtained about 11 days after vaccination. The CDR3: CAISFESSYNEQFF. CDR3 nucleotides: TGTGCCATCAGCTTTGAGAGCTCCTACAATGAGCAGTTCTTC.